This T cell receptor (beta chain) was captured in a study of blood T cell repertoires in COVID-19. The CDR3 loop spans 13 amino acids. Germline lookup yields CDR1 SEHNR and CDR2 FQNEAQ (reference sequence). The ends were cut back, 4 bases at V and 5 bases at J, with 11 bases in the middle. TCRdb's copy holds only in-frame clones and misses some; the assay was immunoSEQ multiplex PCR. The sample consists of 380,000 or so clones, 88% of them appearing once. Clinical histories supplied by participants themselves formed the basis of cohort assignment. Input material: PBMCs or T cells enriched from blood (not recorded which). The receptor was isolated from a woman aged 40 to 50 with acute COVID-19. V usage is TRBV7-9 and J usage is TRBJ1-1, with D tentatively TRBD1 (5 bases). The CDR3, as DNA: TGTGCCAGCAGCTCCCGCGGGGGGACTGAAGCTTTCTTT. Translating it yields CASSSRGGTEAFF.